The present entry profiles one T cell receptor (beta chain) with its context. Its antigen is not known. The data stem from a study of shared clonotypes between healthy human individuals. Study-wide findings and caveats: Clonotype sharing among donors was thought likely to change with sequencing depth. Sorted-subset sequencing, rarefaction showed, was incomplete despite large depth.

The junction had 12 bases not matched to a gene; V was cut back by 4 bases and J by 2 bases. In germline, CDR1 is SGHRS, CDR2 YFSETQ. CDR3 length: 17 residues. Sequencing was performed with immunoSEQ multiplex PCR; in TCRdb, only in-frame clones are kept and a portion is missing. Of 2 million to 2.5 million clones listed, over 90% are singletons. Sample: naive CD4+ T cells from PBMCs. Subset in this sample: CD45RA+ positively selected. This chain joins TRBV5-1 and TRBJ2-3; 8 bases are shared with TRBD1. This clonotype originated in a man aged 18 to 30 in good health. Some clones in this sample may be carry-over from other donors' samples. CDR3 loop: CASSRSTGAPPTDTQYF. CDR3 in DNA: TGCGCCAGCAGCAGGTCGACAGGGGCGCCTCCCACAGATACGCAGTATTTT.